The 20 T cell receptor beta chains below were found in one sample sequenced in a study of blood T cell repertoires in COVID-19. TCRdb's copy holds only in-frame clones and misses some; the assay was immunoSEQ multiplex PCR. This table has about 300,000 clones, around 86% appearing once. Sequencing was done on a sample of peripheral blood. The source of these receptors is a man between 65 and 80 years old with acute or convalescent COVID-19.

The J gene is TRBJ2-5, the V gene TRBV5-1, with D possibly TRBD1 on 6 matching bases. Trimming left V 1 base short and J 3 bases short, with 10 bases between. This CDR3 is built from 14 residues. Germline V gene sequence: CDR1 SGHRS, CDR2 YFSETQ. In DNA form, the CDR3 reads TGCGCCAGCAGCTTGCGGACAGAAAAAGAGACCCAGTACTTC. Translated, it gives CASSLRTEKETQYF.

The CDR3 DNA sequence: TGCGCCAGCAGCCGCCTTTCCGGGACTAGCGCGAATGAGCAGTTCTTC. Translated: CASSRLSGTSANEQFF. This chain joins TRBV4-3 and TRBJ2-1; 10 bases line up with TRBD2. CDR1 and CDR2 (germline): LGHNA, YSLEER. This CDR3 contains 16 residues. The V segment lost 4 bases and the J segment 7 bases; nucleotides outside the gene matches: 10.

The sample holds one count of this clone. The V call is TRBV24-1, the J call TRBJ2-2; 8 bases fit TRBD2. Trimming removed 6 bases from V and 0 bases from J; junction bases left unmatched: 11. The CDR3 is 18 residues long. The germline gives CDR1 KGHDR, CDR2 SFDVKD. CDR3 loop: CATSRGSGGPSNTGELFF. CDR3 DNA sequence: TGTGCCACCAGTCGGGGGAGCGGGGGTCCGTCGAACACCGGGGAGCTGTTTTTT.

The chain is built from TRBV4-3 and TRBJ2-1, with 10 bases identical to TRBD1. The CDR3 is made up of 18 amino acids. CDR1 LGHNA and CDR2 YSLEER come from the germline V gene. Trimming at V came to 1 base and at J to 2 bases, leaving 8 bases not matched to a gene. The CDR3 DNA follows: TGCGCCAGCAGCCAAGGAACGACAGGGGGCGTCACCTACAATGAGCAGTTCTTC. Amino acid sequence: CASSQGTTGGVTYNEQFF.

The V call is TRBV7-6, the J call TRBJ2-5; 9 bases agree with TRBD2. The CDR3 is 17 residues long. The germline V gene encodes CDR1 SGHVS and CDR2 FNYEAQ. Trimming took 1 base from V and 4 from J; bases not matched to a gene: 10. The CDR3: CASSLGSSGVPIETQYF. CDR3 nucleotide sequence: TGTGCCAGCAGCTTAGGGTCTAGCGGGGTCCCAATAGAGACCCAGTACTTC.

This clone is a singleton in its sample. The chain couples TRBV5-4 to TRBJ2-2; 10 bases align to TRBD1. The CDR3 has 16 amino acids. The V and J ends lost 4 bases and 6 bases, in that order; junction bases with no gene match: 9. Looked up from germline, CDR1 is SGHNT and CDR2 is YYREEE (reference sequence). CDR3 region: CASSAQGTGVSGELFF. CDR3 bases: TGTGCCAGCAGCGCTCAGGGGACAGGGGTTTCCGGGGAGCTGTTTTTT.

J is TRBJ2-1 and V is TRBV7-9, with D possibly TRBD1 on 7 matching bases. The V and J ends lost 5 bases and 4 bases respectively, with 15 bases between them. The CDR3 length is 15 residues. Per germline, CDR1 SEHNR and CDR2 FQNEAQ (reference sequence). CDR3: CASSPRGAQYNEQFF. CDR3 nucleotide sequence: TGTGCCAGCAGCCCCAGGGGGGCTCAGTACAATGAGCAGTTCTTC.

The rearrangement uses TRBV4-1 and TRBJ1-1, with D tentatively TRBD1 (6 bases). Trimming pared 3 bases from V and 1 base from J, leaving 24 bases between. Germline V lookup: CDR1 MGHRA, CDR2 YSYEKL. CDR3 size: 19 residues. CDR3 DNA: TGCGCCAGCAGCCACGTAATAGGGGGACATACGAGGAGGAACACTGAAGCTTTCTTT. This encodes CASSHVIGGHTRRNTEAFF.

The chain links TRBV25-1 to TRBJ1-6; no clear D. CDR3 size: 13 residues. Germline V CDR1 and CDR2: MGHDK, SYGVNS. The germline V and J ends were trimmed by 4 bases and 5 bases, with 6 bases remaining between them. The CDR3 region is CASSGADNSPLHF. The CDR3 DNA reads as TGTGCCAGCAGTGGGGCAGATAATTCACCCCTCCACTTT.

This chain connects TRBV28 to TRBJ1-5; 10 nucleotides line up with TRBD1. The length of the CDR3 is 14 residues. V lost 5 bases, J lost 6 bases, and 4 bases stayed unmatched. Germline V gives CDR1 MDHEN, CDR2 SYDVKM. DNA of the CDR3: TGTGCCAGCAGTACCGGGACAGGGGTTCAGCCCCAGCATTTT. This sequence encodes CASSTGTGVQPQHF.

The chain has TRBV5-1 and TRBJ1-4; 7 bases line up with TRBD1. The V segment lost 5 bases and the J segment 8 bases; nucleotides outside the gene matches: 15. The germline V gene encodes CDR1 SGHRS and CDR2 YFSETQ. This CDR3 region has 16 residues. Here the CDR3 reads CASSSLQGRLREKLFF. CDR3 coding DNA: TGCGCCAGCAGTAGTCTACAGGGGAGGTTACGAGAAAAACTGTTTTTT.

In this sample, this clone turned up once. This rearrangement joins TRBV29-1 to TRBJ2-1; D possibly corresponds to TRBD2 (6 bases). Germline V CDR1 and CDR2: SQVTM, ANQGSEA. V lost 3 bases to trimming and J lost 13 bases, with 13 bases between them. The CDR3 consists of 11 residues. The CDR3 sequence is CSVDSASVQFF. The CDR3 coding sequence is TGCAGCGTTGATTCGGCTAGCGTCCAGTTCTTC.

The V call is TRBV5-6, the J call TRBJ2-3, with D unresolved. The V gene's germline CDR1 is SGHDT and CDR2 YYEEEE. The length of the CDR3 is 12 residues. Between the trimmed V and J ends, which lost 0 bases and 10 bases, there was a span of 9 bases. CDR3 sequence (DNA): TGTGCCAGCAGCTTGGCGGGTCAACCGCAGTATTTT. This translates into CASSLAGQPQYF.

This chain joins TRBV24-1 and TRBJ2-1, with 12 bases lining up with TRBD2. CDR3 length equals 16 residues. The V segment lost 3 bases and the J segment 6 bases; nucleotides outside the gene matches: 5. Germline CDR1 reads KGHDR; CDR2 reads SFDVKD. The DNA for the CDR3 is TGTGCCACCAGTGATGGAGGGACTAGCGGGCTCAATGAGCAGTTCTTC. Translated, it gives CATSDGGTSGLNEQFF.

The chain combines TRBV6-5 with TRBJ1-2, with D unclear. This CDR3 region has 13 residues. Germline CDR1 MNHEY, CDR2 SVGAGI. V lost 0 bases and J 5 bases, leaving 7 bases between the germline ends. CDR3 coding DNA: TGTGCCAGCAGTTACTCGGGCCCATATGGCTACACCTTC. Translation gives CASSYSGPYGYTF.

The rearrangement uses TRBV5-4 and TRBJ1-6; D unresolved. The length of the CDR3 is 15 residues. Deletions cut 1 base from V and 3 bases from J, with 8 bases between. The V gene's germline CDR1 is SGHNT and CDR2 YYREEE (reference sequence). CDR3: CASSLSAVYNSPLHF. The CDR3 DNA reads TGTGCCAGCAGCTTGAGCGCCGTCTATAATTCACCCCTCCACTTT.

V usage is TRBV3-1 (or the pseudogene TRBV3-2) and J usage is TRBJ2-6; D remains ambiguous. Trimming pared 1 base from V and 1 base from J, leaving 5 bases between. The germline V gene encodes CDR1 LGHDT and CDR2 YNNKEL (reference sequence). This CDR3 comprises 15 residues. This CDR3 reads CASSQGSSGANVLTF. CDR3 DNA: TGTGCCAGCAGCCAAGGTAGTTCTGGGGCCAACGTCCTGACTTTC.

V and J are TRBV24-1 and TRBJ2-5; 9 bases align to TRBD1. Per the germline V gene, CDR1 is KGHDR and CDR2 is SFDVKD. The trim removed 4 bases at V and 3 bases at J, leaving 2 bases unmatched. The length of the CDR3 is 14 residues. CDR3 in amino acids: CATSERDREETQYF. The CDR3 DNA is TGTGCCACCAGTGAGAGGGACAGGGAAGAGACCCAGTACTTC.

This sequence joins TRBV18 and TRBJ1-2; D is ambiguous. This CDR3 comprises 14 residues. Germline V lookup: CDR1 KGHSH, CDR2 LQKENI. Trimming took off 2 bases at V and 8 bases at J, with 15 bases between the two ends. The CDR3 reads CASSPTARDQGYTF. CDR3 nucleotides: TGTGCCAGCTCACCAACGGCGAGGGATCAGGGCTACACCTTC.

V and J are TRBV6-5 and TRBJ1-1; the D gene is possibly TRBD1 (6 bases). The length of the CDR3 is 12 residues. The V and J ends lost 6 bases and 6 bases respectively, with 11 bases between them. From germline, CDR1 is MNHEY and CDR2 SVGAGI. The CDR3 DNA reads TGTGCCAGCAGAGGACAGTCCTCTGAAGCTTTCTTT. The encoded protein is CASRGQSSEAFF.